The 2 T cell receptor beta chains presented below share a single source sample, sequenced in a study of blood T cell repertoires in COVID-19. Sequencing used immunoSEQ multiplex PCR; TCRdb keeps in-frame clones, though not all of them. The table lists some 200,000 clones, more than 65% of them singletons. Sequencing was carried out using PBMCs or T cells enriched from blood (not recorded which). Receptor source: a man aged 40-49 years who had recovered from COVID-19.

V and J are TRBV19 and TRBJ1-2; D might be TRBD1 (5 bases). Germline CDR1 reads LNHDA; CDR2 reads SQIVND (reference sequence). The CDR3 loop spans 13 amino acids. V shed 3 bases and J shed 4 bases, with 9 bases lying between them. For the CDR3, the DNA is TGTGCCAGTAGTATGGGGGACTCCTATGGCTACACCTTC. It encodes CASSMGDSYGYTF.

V is TRBV19 and J is TRBJ1-6; no definite D call. Trimming left V 2 bases short and J 8 bases short, with 13 bases between. This CDR3 has 15 amino acids. Germline V lookup: CDR1 LNHDA, CDR2 SQIVND (reference sequence). CDR3 nucleotide sequence: TGTGCCAGTAGTATATCGGGGATGTGGGATTCACCCCTCCACTTT. It translates to CASSISGMWDSPLHF.